Below, 22 T cell receptor beta chains from the same sample are listed, as sequenced in a study of CD8+ T cells in alopecia areata. Extraction of RNA preceded its reverse transcription into cDNA, which served as the sequencing template. Data came from immunoSEQ multiplex PCR; TCRdb stores just in-frame clones and leaves some out. The table shows roughly 180,000 clones, with approximately 55% occurring only once. Documented treatment: oral pan-JAK inhibitor, 5-10 mg twice daily. The specimen was CD8+ T cells sorted from blood, collected at week 24, from a patient treated with tofacitinib. The receptors here all came from a human donor with alopecia areata.

The DNA for the CDR3 is TGTGCCATCAGTGAGTCGAGTGAAGGGGGGTACGAGCAGTACTTC. Protein: CAISESSEGGYEQYF. The chain links TRBV10-3 to TRBJ2-7; D might be TRBD1 or TRBD2, each matching 6 bases. There are 15 residues in the CDR3. With 0 bases removed from V and 4 bases from J, the gap between germline ends came to 13 bases. Germline V gene lookup returns CDR1 ENHRY and CDR2 SYGVKD.

The V gene is TRBV4-1, the J gene TRBJ2-7; 7 bases line up with TRBD1. Losses at the gene ends were 1 base for V and 1 base for J; bases not matched to a gene: 4. The germline V gene encodes CDR1 MGHRA and CDR2 YSYEKL. This CDR3 is built from 15 residues. In DNA, the CDR3 is TGCGCCAGCAGCCAAGGACAGGGCTTTTCCTACGAGCAGTACTTC. Protein: CASSQGQGFSYEQYF.

J is TRBJ2-7 and V is TRBV13; D gene uncertain. This CDR3 contains 15 residues. Trimming stripped 0 bases from V and 4 bases from J, with 13 bases between. CDR1 is PRHDT and CDR2 is FYEKMQ in the germline V gene (reference sequence). The CDR3 DNA reads TGTGCCAGCAGCTTAGGCCTCGGATCTCGGTACGAGCAGTACTTC. It specifies CASSLGLGSRYEQYF.

The chain joins TRBV30 to TRBJ2-7; D ambiguous. CDR1 and CDR2 from the germline V gene are GTSNPN and SVGIG (reference sequence). The V end lost 4 bases, the J end lost 1 base, and 11 bases lay between the germline ends. This CDR3 is 13 amino acids long. CDR3 sequence (DNA): TGTGCCTGGAAGGCAGGAACATCCTACGAGCAGTACTTC. Translated: CAWKAGTSYEQYF.

In its sample, this clone was seen a few times. This chain uses TRBV29-1 with TRBJ2-2; weak D call: TRBD1 (5 bases). With 1 base removed from V and 4 bases from J, the gap between germline ends came to 13 bases. There are 15 residues in the CDR3. The germline V gene has CDR1 SQVTM and CDR2 ANQGSEA. Written as DNA, the CDR3 is TGCAGCGTTGAAGGCCAGGGAAGTAGCACCGGGGAGCTGTTTTTT. Its translation is CSVEGQGSSTGELFF.

The CDR3 spells CASSPSPGQNTEAFF. As DNA, the CDR3 is TGTGCCAGCAGCCCATCCCCGGGACAGAACACTGAAGCTTTCTTT. The rearrangement links TRBV7-3 to TRBJ1-1; D possibly corresponds to TRBD1 (6 bases). CDR1 and CDR2 from the germline V gene are SGHTA and FQGTGA. V gave up 5 bases and J gave up 1 base, with 14 bases separating them. CDR3 length: 15 residues. The full variable domain, completed using reference TRBV7-3 and TRBJ1-1, is GAGVSQTPSNKVTEKGKYVELRCDPISGHTALYWYRQSLGQGPEFLIYFQGTGAADDSGLPNDRFFAVRPEGSVSTLKIQRTERGDSAVYLCASSPSPGQNTEAFFGQGTRLTVV.

V is TRBV30 and J is TRBJ1-2; D gene uncertain. CDR3 size: 15 residues. The germline CDR1 and CDR2 sequences are GTSNPN and SVGIG (reference sequence). V lost 3 bases and J lost 6, with 20 bases in between. CDR3 loop: CAWSALRGGPDGYTF. The CDR3 bases are TGTGCCTGGAGCGCGCTACGGGGAGGGCCTGATGGCTACACCTTC.

This chain uses TRBV4-3 with TRBJ1-4, with a possible D match to TRBD1 (5 bases). Germline V gives CDR1 LGHNA, CDR2 YSLEER. CDR3 size: 15 residues. The V end was cut by 1 base, the J end by 8 bases, with 14 bases between. CDR3 residues: CASSQGGEGREKLFF. Here the CDR3 DNA reads TGCGCCAGCAGCCAAGGTGGAGAGGGGCGGGAAAAACTGTTTTTT.

V gene TRBV4-3 combines with J gene TRBJ2-1; no definite D call. Germline assignment: CDR1 LGHNA and CDR2 YSLEER. CDR3 length: 16 amino acids. With 0 bases removed from V and 4 bases from J, the gap between germline ends came to 13 bases. DNA of the CDR3: TGCGCCAGCAGCCAAGATCGTAGGGCGGAATACAATGAGCAGTTCTTC. Translation: CASSQDRRAEYNEQFF.

The J gene is TRBJ2-1, the V gene TRBV6-5, with 7 bases that match TRBD1. Trimming cost V 4 bases and J 10 bases; bases outside gene matches: 10. Germline V lookup: CDR1 MNHEY, CDR2 SVGAGI. CDR3 length: 14 amino acids. This CDR3 reads CASSLDRTPGEQFF. The CDR3 region has the DNA TGTGCCAGCAGTTTGGACAGGACCCCTGGGGAGCAGTTCTTC.

This chain connects TRBV29-1 to TRBJ2-1; D could derive from TRBD1 or TRBD2 (7 bases each). V was cut by 7 bases and J by 1 base, with 20 bases left in between. CDR1 is SQVTM, CDR2 ANQGSEA, per germline. The CDR3 loop spans 16 amino acids. As DNA, the CDR3 is TGCAGCGGTTGGGGGGGGACAGAAACTTCCTACAATGAGCAGTTCTTC. Its protein product is CSGWGGTETSYNEQFF.

The chain uses TRBV4-2 and TRBJ2-3; no firm D call. This CDR3 has 13 residues. Germline V CDR1 and CDR2: LGHNA, YNFKEQ. The V end was cut by 6 bases, the J end by 1 base, with 8 bases between. CDR3 nucleotides: TGTGCCAGCAGTCGATACCGCACAGATACGCAGTATTTT. This codes for CASSRYRTDTQYF.

This clone was counted once. The CDR3 region is CASRPTGVNEKLFF. The CDR3 region has the DNA TGTGCCAGCAGACCAACAGGGGTAAATGAAAAACTGTTTTTT. The J gene is TRBJ1-4, the V gene TRBV13, with TRBD1 matching 7 bases. The CDR3 loop spans 14 amino acids. Germline V CDR1 and CDR2: PRHDT, FYEKMQ (reference sequence). Trimming at V came to 6 bases and at J to 5 bases, leaving 6 bases not matched to a gene.

Of note for this clone: At one of its ends the junction is not consistent with the germline gene, which may arise from a read error. Other DNA sequences in the same sample also yield this CDR3. The chain links TRBV7-2 to TRBJ1-2, with D possibly matching TRBD1 (5 bases). The CDR3 runs 14 residues. Germline CDR1 reads SGHTA; CDR2 reads FQGNSA. DNA for the CDR3: TGTGCCAGCAGCTTGACTGGGACCGACTACGGCTACACCTTC. The encoded protein is CASSLTGTDYGYTF.

This chain links TRBV6-5 with TRBJ2-7; D is unresolved. From germline, CDR1 is MNHEY and CDR2 SVGAGI. The CDR3 sequence is 10 residues long. CDR3: CGVSSAEQYF. The CDR3 DNA is TGTGGCGTATCTTCGGCGGAGCAGTACTTC.

Only a few counts were recorded for this clone. The chain combines TRBV5-1 with TRBJ2-7; 9 positions match TRBD1. This CDR3 spans 13 amino acids. The V gene end was trimmed by 9 bases and the J gene end by 4 bases; junction bases not matched to a gene: 8. The V gene's germline CDR1 is SGHRS and CDR2 YFSETQ. In DNA, the CDR3 is TGCGCCACAGCCCTGGGACAGGGATACGAGCAGTACTTC. Its translation is CATALGQGYEQYF.

This clone has just a few counts. V usage is TRBV12-5 and J usage is TRBJ2-1, with D possibly matching TRBD2 (7 bases). Trimming shortened V by 5 bases and J by 4 bases, and 12 bases separated the two germline ends. In germline, CDR1 is LGHNT, CDR2 FRNRAP. CDR3 length: 14 residues. CDR3 nucleotides: TGTGCTAGTGGTCCGGGGGGCCTTTACAATGAGCAGTTCTTC. Amino acid sequence: CASGPGGLYNEQFF.

This sequence joins TRBV9 and TRBJ1-2; D is unclear. CDR3 size: 15 residues. CDR1 is SGDLS and CDR2 is YYNGEE in the germline V gene. V shed 0 bases and J shed 7 bases, with 16 bases lying between them. The CDR3 DNA follows: TGTGCCAGCAGCGTAGCGGCAGGACCGGCGCTTGGCTACACCTTC. Protein product: CASSVAAGPALGYTF.

The chain employs TRBV29-1 and TRBJ2-1; TRBD2 is a possible D gene (6 bases). Germline lookup yields CDR1 SQVTM and CDR2 ANQGSEA. The ends were cut back, 3 bases at V and 8 bases at J, with 11 bases in the middle. The CDR3 extends over 12 amino acids. DNA of the CDR3: TGCAGCGTTGACGTGGGGGGTGATGAGCAGTTCTTC. This gives the protein CSVDVGGDEQFF.

This clone turned up a few times. CDR3: CASSVARERGNTGELFF. CDR3 sequence (DNA): TGTGCCAGCAGCGTAGCGCGCGAGCGGGGAAACACCGGGGAGCTGTTTTTT. The chain recombines TRBV9 with TRBJ2-2; 7 bases line up with TRBD2. The CDR3 has 17 amino acids. The ends lost 0 bases at V and 2 bases at J; junction bases unmatched: 7. Germline values: CDR1 SGDLS, CDR2 YYNGEE.

This chain links TRBV12-5 with TRBJ2-7; D possibly matches TRBD1 or TRBD2 (5 bases each). This CDR3 comprises 13 residues. Trimming pared 6 bases from V and 3 bases from J, leaving 12 bases between. Germline-derived CDR1 and CDR2 are LGHNT and FRNRAP. The CDR3 spells CASGRDGSYEQYF. The CDR3 region has the DNA TGTGCTAGTGGCCGGGACGGAAGCTACGAGCAGTACTTC.

The chain links TRBV4-1 to TRBJ2-5; the D is unclear. The closer fit of TRBJ2-7 to the DNA end suggests the J call may be wrong. Per germline, CDR1 MGHRA and CDR2 YSYEKL. The CDR3 has 13 amino acids. CDR3: CASSQQDRYEQYF. The CDR3 DNA follows: TGCGCCAGCAGCCAACAGGACCGCTACGAGCAGTACTTC.